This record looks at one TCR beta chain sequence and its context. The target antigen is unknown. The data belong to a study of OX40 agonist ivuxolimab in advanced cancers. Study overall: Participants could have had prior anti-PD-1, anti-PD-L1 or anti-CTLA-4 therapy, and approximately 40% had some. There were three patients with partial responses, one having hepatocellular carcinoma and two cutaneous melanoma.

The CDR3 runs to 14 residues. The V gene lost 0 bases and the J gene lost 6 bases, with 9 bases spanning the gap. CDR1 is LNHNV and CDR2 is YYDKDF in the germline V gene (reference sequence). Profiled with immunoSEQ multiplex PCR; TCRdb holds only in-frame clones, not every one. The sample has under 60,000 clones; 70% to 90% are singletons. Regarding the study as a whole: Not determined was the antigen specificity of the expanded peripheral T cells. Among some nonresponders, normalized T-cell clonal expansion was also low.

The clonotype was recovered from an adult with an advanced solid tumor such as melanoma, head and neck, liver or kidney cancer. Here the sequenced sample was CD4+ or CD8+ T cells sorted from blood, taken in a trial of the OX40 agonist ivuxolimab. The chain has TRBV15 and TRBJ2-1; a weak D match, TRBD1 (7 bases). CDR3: CATSRDQGGNEQFF. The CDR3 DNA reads TGTGCCACCAGCAGAGACCAGGGGGGCAATGAGCAGTTCTTC.